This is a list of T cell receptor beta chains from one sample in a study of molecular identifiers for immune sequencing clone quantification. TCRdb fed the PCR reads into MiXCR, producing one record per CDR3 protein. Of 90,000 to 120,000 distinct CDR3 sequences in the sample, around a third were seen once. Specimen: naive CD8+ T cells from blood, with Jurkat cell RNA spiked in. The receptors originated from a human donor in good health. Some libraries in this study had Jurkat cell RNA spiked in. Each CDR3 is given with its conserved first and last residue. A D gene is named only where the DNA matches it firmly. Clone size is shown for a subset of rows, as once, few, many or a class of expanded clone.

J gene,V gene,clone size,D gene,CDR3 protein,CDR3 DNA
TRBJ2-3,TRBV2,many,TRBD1,CASSGGQGADTQYF,TGTGCCAGCAGTGGAGGACAGGGCGCAGATACGCAGTATTTT
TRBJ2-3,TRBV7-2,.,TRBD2,CASSWGLTLADSTDTQYF,TGTGCCAGCAGCTGGGGCCTTACACTAGCGGATAGCACAGATACGCAGTATTTT
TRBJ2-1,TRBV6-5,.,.,CASSYSEREQFF,TGTGCCAGCAGTTACTCGGAGCGGGAGCAGTTCTTC
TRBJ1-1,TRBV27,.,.,CASSQGSGGNTEAFF,TGTGCCAGCAGCCAAGGGTCCGGAGGGAACACTGAAGCTTTCTTT
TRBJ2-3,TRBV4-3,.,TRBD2,CASSQGAAGVADTQYF,TGCGCCAGCAGCCAAGGGGCAGCGGGAGTAGCAGATACGCAGTATTTT
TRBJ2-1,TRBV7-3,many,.,CASSSPLTQSNEQFF,TGTGCCAGCAGCTCGCCACTAACTCAGTCCAATGAGCAGTTCTTC
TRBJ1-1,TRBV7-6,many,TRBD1,CASSLVDRGHSSEAFF,TGTGCCAGCAGCTTAGTTGACAGGGGGCATTCCTCTGAAGCTTTCTTT
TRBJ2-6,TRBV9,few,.,CASSAIQLPLSGANVLTF,TGTGCCAGCAGCGCCATTCAACTGCCCCTCTCTGGGGCCAACGTCCTGACTTTC
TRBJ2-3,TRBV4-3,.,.,CASSQEASDSITQYF,TGCGCCAGCAGCCAAGAAGCTAGCGATTCCATTACGCAGTATTTT
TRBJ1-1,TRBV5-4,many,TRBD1,CASSLWGVRGTERNTEAFF,TGTGCCAGCAGCTTGTGGGGCGTTCGCGGGACAGAGAGAAACACTGAAGCTTTCTTT
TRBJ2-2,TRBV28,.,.,CASGFFTGELFF,TGTGCCAGCGGTTTTTTCACCGGGGAGCTGTTTTTT
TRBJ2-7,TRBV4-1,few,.,CASSPLTRERQYF,TGCGCCAGCAGCCCTTTGACCAGAGAGCGGCAGTACTTC
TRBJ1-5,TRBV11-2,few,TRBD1,CASSLGEGQVDNQPQHF,TGTGCCAGCAGCTTAGGTGAAGGACAGGTGGACAATCAGCCCCAGCATTTT
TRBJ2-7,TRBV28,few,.,CASSPWDGSSYEQYF,TGTGCCAGCAGCCCCTGGGACGGGAGCTCCTACGAGCAGTACTTC
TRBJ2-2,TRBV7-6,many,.,CASSLLRNTGELFF,TGTGCCAGCAGCCTGTTACGGAACACCGGGGAGCTGTTTTTT
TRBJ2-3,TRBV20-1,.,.,CSARGPRVFGTDTQYF,TGCAGTGCTAGAGGTCCCAGGGTTTTCGGCACAGATACGCAGTATTTT
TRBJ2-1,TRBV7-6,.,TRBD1,CASSLLGQGFNEQFF,TGTGCCAGCAGCTTATTGGGACAGGGGTTCAATGAGCAGTTCTTC
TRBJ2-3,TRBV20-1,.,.,CSATGVATDTQYF,TGCAGTGCTACGGGGGTCGCGACAGATACGCAGTATTTT
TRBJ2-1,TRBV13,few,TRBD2,CASSSRTSGRGWFF,TGTGCCAGCAGCTCCCGGACTAGCGGGAGAGGATGGTTCTTC
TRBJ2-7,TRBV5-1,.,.,CASSLDRTAYEQYF,TGCGCCAGCAGCCTTGACCGGACAGCTTACGAGCAGTACTTC
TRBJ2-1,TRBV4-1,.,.,CASSQGDNEQIF,TGCGCCAGCAGCCAAGGGGATAATGAGCAGATCTTC
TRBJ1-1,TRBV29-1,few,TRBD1,CSVPRIGGANTEAFF,TGCAGCGTCCCTCGGATAGGGGGCGCGAACACTGAAGCTTTCTTT
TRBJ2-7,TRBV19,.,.,CASSIGQWQYF,TGTGCCAGTAGTATCGGGCAGTGGCAGTACTTC
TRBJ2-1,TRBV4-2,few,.,CASSQEGLSSYNEQFF,TGTGCCAGCAGCCAAGAAGGACTCTCGTCCTACAATGAGCAGTTCTTC
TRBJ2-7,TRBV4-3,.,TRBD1,CASSADRGRDEQYF,TGCGCCAGCAGCGCGGACAGGGGGCGCGACGAGCAGTACTTC
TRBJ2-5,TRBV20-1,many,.,CSARNLEGLDQETQYF,TGCAGTGCTAGAAATCTGGAGGGCCTGGACCAAGAGACCCAGTACTTC
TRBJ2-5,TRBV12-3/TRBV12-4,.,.,CASSLIPGLPTQETQYF,TGTGCCAGCAGTTTAATACCAGGGCTCCCTACACAAGAGACCCAGTACTTC
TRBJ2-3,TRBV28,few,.,CASSFLSGLAFLPDTQYF,TGTGCCAGCAGTTTCCTCTCGGGGCTAGCGTTTTTGCCAGATACGCAGTATTTT
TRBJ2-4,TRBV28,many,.,CASSRSGENSDIQYF,TGTGCCAGCAGTCGTAGTGGCGAAAACAGCGACATTCAGTACTTC
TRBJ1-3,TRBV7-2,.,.,CASSPLGGRSGNTKYF,TGTGCCAGCAGCCCCCTGGGGGGGCGCTCTGGAAACACCAAATATTTT
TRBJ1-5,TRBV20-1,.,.,CSARERPERNSNQPQHF,TGCAGTGCTAGAGAACGTCCGGAAAGAAATAGCAATCAGCCCCAGCATTTT
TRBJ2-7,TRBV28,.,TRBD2,CASSLVPPGLDIKQYF,TGTGCCAGCAGTTTGGTCCCCCCGGGACTAGATATCAAGCAGTACTTC
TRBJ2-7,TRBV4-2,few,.,CASSQEQQGSLYEQYF,TGTGCCAGCAGCCAAGAACAACAGGGTTCGCTCTACGAGCAGTACTTC
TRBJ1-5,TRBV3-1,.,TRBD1,CASSQTGVNQPQHF,TGTGCCAGCAGCCAAACAGGGGTCAATCAGCCCCAGCATTTT
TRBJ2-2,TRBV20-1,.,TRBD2,CSARELAGNTGELFF,TGCAGTGCTAGAGAGCTAGCGGGTAACACCGGGGAGCTGTTTTTT
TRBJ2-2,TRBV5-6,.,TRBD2,CASSYGLAGGSVGELVF,TGTGCCAGCAGCTACGGACTAGCGGGAGGAAGTGTCGGGGAGCTGGTTTTT
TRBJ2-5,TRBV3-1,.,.,CASSNWRSETQYF,TGTGCCAGCAGCAATTGGAGGTCGGAGACCCAGTACTTC
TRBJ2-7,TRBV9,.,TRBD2,CASSDGLAGASYEQYF,TGTGCCAGCAGCGACGGACTAGCGGGAGCCAGCTACGAGCAGTACTTC
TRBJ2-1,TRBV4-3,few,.,CASSQDRLAMEQFF,TGCGCCAGCAGCCAAGATCGGCTAGCTATGGAGCAGTTCTTC
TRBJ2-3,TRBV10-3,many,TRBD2,CAIRLAPDTQYF,TGTGCCATCCGACTAGCCCCAGATACGCAGTATTTT
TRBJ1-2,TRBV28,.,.,CTSSFRPTMGYTF,TGTACCAGCAGTTTCCGTCCCACTATGGGGTACACCTTC
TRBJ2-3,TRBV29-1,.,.,CSVESADTQYF,TGCAGCGTTGAAAGTGCTGATACGCAGTATTTT
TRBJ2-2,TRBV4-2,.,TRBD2,CASSQRELAANTREQFF,TGTGCCAGCAGCCAAAGGGAGCTAGCGGCGAACACCCGGGAGCAGTTTTTT
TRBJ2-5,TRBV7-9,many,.,CASSSRTEETQYF,TGTGCCAGCAGCTCCCGGACAGAAGAGACCCAGTACTTC
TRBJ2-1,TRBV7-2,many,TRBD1,CASSIQGQDIEQFF,TGTGCCAGCAGCATCCAAGGACAGGATATTGAGCAGTTCTTC
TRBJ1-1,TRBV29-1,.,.,CSVENPWGADAEAFF,TGCAGCGTTGAAAACCCCTGGGGGGCAGACGCTGAAGCTTTCTTT
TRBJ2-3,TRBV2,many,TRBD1,CASSTGQGVTDTQYF,TGTGCCAGCAGTACGGGACAGGGAGTGACAGATACGCAGTATTTT
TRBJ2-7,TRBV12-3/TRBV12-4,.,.,CASSPSLGYEQYF,TGTGCCAGCAGTCCTAGTTTGGGCTACGAGCAGTACTTC
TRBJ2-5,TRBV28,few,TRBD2,CASSTIVRESKTQYF,TGTGCCAGCAGTACCATAGTGCGGGAGTCAAAGACCCAGTACTTC
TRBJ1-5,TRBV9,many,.,CASSVRPSGQPQHF,TGTGCCAGCAGCGTTCGCCCCTCGGGTCAGCCCCAGCATTTT
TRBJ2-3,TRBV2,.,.,CASTEGSDAQYF,TGTGCCAGCACCGAGGGGTCAGATGCGCAGTATTTT
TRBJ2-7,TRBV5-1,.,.,CASSLVAPYEQYF,TGCGCCAGCAGCTTGGTTGCACCCTACGAGCAGTACTTC
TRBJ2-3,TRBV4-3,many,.,CASSQDQGSGTDTQYF,TGCGCCAGCAGCCAAGATCAGGGAAGTGGCACAGATACGCAGTATTTT
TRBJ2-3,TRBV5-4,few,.,CASSLTGLRDTQYF,TGTGCCAGCAGCTTGACGGGACTCCGAGATACGCAGTATTTT